The T cell receptor (beta chain) described here comes from a study of blood T cell repertoires in COVID-19. Some clones are missing from TCRdb's copy, which holds only in-frame ones; the method was immunoSEQ multiplex PCR. The repertoire consists of about 89,000 clones, with more than 70% occurring once and the leading ten covering about 0.51%. Sequencing input: peripheral blood. This receptor was obtained from a man aged 60 to 69 with acute or convalescent COVID-19.

CDR3 nucleotide sequence: TGTGCCAGCAGCCAAGACGGTCTGAAAGTTCCGTTCTTC. Amino acids: CASSQDGLKVPFF. This sequence joins TRBV14 and TRBJ2-1; D gene uncertain. Trimming left V 0 bases short and J 15 bases short, with 15 bases between. There are 13 residues in the CDR3. From germline, CDR1 is SGHDN and CDR2 FVKESK. The full variable domain, completed using reference TRBV14 and TRBJ2-1, is EAGVTQFPSHSVIEKGQTVTLRCDPISGHDNLYWYRRVMGKEIKFLLHFVKESKQDESGMPNNRFLAERTGGTYSTLKVQPAELEDSGVYFCASSQDGLKVPFFGPGTRLTVL.